The 20 T cell receptor beta chains below all came from one sample that was sequenced in a study of a mutant IDH1 vaccine in newly diagnosed glioma. This table comes from immunoSEQ multiplex PCR, and its TCRdb copy is limited to in-frame clones, with some not included. The profile shows 65,000 to 85,000 clones, 70% to 90% of them singletons. Described time point: week 35, safety follow-up. Mutant IDH1 20-mer peptide, at 300 ug, made up each vaccine dose, with topical imiquimod. No antigens are known for them. The input for sequencing was PBMCs, taken from a glioma patient whose treatment included an IDH1 peptide vaccine. The receptors were gathered from a man in his thirties or forties with glioma.

This clone was seen only once. CDR3 sequence (DNA): TGTGCCAGCAGCTTATCGGGGACCGGGGAGCTGTTTTTT. It yields the protein CASSLSGTGELFF. The chain combines TRBV7-2 with TRBJ2-2; D might be TRBD2 (5 bases). The CDR3 loop spans 13 amino acids. V lost 2 bases and J 5 bases, leaving 6 bases between the germline ends. Germline V CDR1 and CDR2: SGHTA, FQGNSA.

The chain has TRBV9 and TRBJ2-7; 7 nucleotides match TRBD2. This CDR3 is built from 17 residues. The germline CDR1 and CDR2 sequences are SGDLS and YYNGEE. V lost 4 bases to trimming and J lost 4 bases; unmatched junction nucleotides: 17. The CDR3 nucleotides read TGTGCCAGCAGCCACTCGCGGGGCGGGAGTTCGACTTACGAGCAGTACTTC. Protein product: CASSHSRGGSSTYEQYF.

The chain joins TRBV7-2 to TRBJ1-5, with D maybe TRBD1 (5 bases). Trimming left V 5 bases short and J 6 bases short, with 11 bases between. Germline CDR1 SGHTA, CDR2 FQGNSA. The CDR3 covers 13 residues. In DNA form, the CDR3 reads TGTGCCAGCAGCCCAGGGACGGGTCAGCCCCAGCATTTT. Its protein is CASSPGTGQPQHF.

The V and J genes are TRBV11-2 and TRBJ1-3; the D gene is possibly TRBD1 (6 bases). The CDR3 extends over 16 amino acids. In germline, CDR1 is SGHAT, CDR2 FQNNGV. V lost 0 bases to trimming and J lost 2 bases, with 11 bases between them. CDR3 sequence (DNA): TGTGCCAGCAGCTTAGATTGGGGGGGCACTGGAAACACCATATATTTT. Its protein product is CASSLDWGGTGNTIYF.

This clone was detected once. The rearrangement uses TRBV14 and TRBJ2-3; D is possibly TRBD2 (5 bases). V shed 0 bases and J shed 6 bases, with 10 bases lying between them. This CDR3 has 14 amino acids. Germline-derived CDR1 and CDR2 are SGHDN and FVKESK. CDR3 coding DNA: TGTGCCAGCAGCCAAGAGGACTTTTGGGATACGCAGTATTTT. Translated: CASSQEDFWDTQYF.

The J gene is TRBJ1-1, the V gene TRBV5-1; D is ambiguous. The CDR3 sequence is 12 residues long. Germline loops: CDR1 SGHRS, CDR2 YFSETQ. The V and J ends lost 0 bases and 8 bases respectively, with 8 bases between them. The CDR3 loop is CASSLDGWEAFF. CDR3 DNA: TGCGCCAGCAGCTTGGATGGCTGGGAAGCTTTCTTT.

V is TRBV7-2 and J is TRBJ2-5; the D gene is possibly TRBD2 (6 bases). CDR3 length equals 14 residues. Germline V gene sequence: CDR1 SGHTA, CDR2 FQGNSA. Trimming took off 2 bases at V and 3 bases at J, with 10 bases between the two ends. DNA for the CDR3: TGTGCCAGCAGCTTAAGCGGGCGGGAAGAGACCCAGTACTTC. Translation: CASSLSGREETQYF.

This chain links TRBV27 with TRBJ2-5; a possible D gene is TRBD2 (6 bases). The DNA end is more similar to TRBJ2-7, so the J call may be wrong. CDR1 is MNHEY, CDR2 SMNVEV, per germline (reference sequence). There are 12 residues in the CDR3. CDR3 bases: TGTGCCAGCAGTTTAGGAGGGTACGAGCAGTACTTC. Protein product: CASSLGGYEQYF.

V and J are TRBV2 and TRBJ1-2; 10 bases line up with TRBD1. J was trimmed by 5 bases and V by 4 bases; bases with no gene match: 1. Germline V gives CDR1 SNHLY, CDR2 FYNNEI. CDR3 length equals 13 residues. The CDR3 spells CASSGDRGYGYTF. The CDR3 DNA reads as TGTGCCAGCAGTGGGGACAGGGGATATGGCTACACCTTC.

CDR3 amino acids: CAISKGAEGEQYF. The DNA for the CDR3 is TGTGCCATCAGTAAGGGGGCGGAAGGCGAGCAGTACTTC. The chain links TRBV10-3 to TRBJ2-7; 7 bases are shared with TRBD1. The CDR3 length is 13 residues. With 5 bases clipped from V and 6 bases from J, the junction kept 7 bases outside the gene matches. Germline CDR1 reads ENHRY; CDR2 reads SYGVKD.

The chain couples TRBV2 to TRBJ2-3; D is unresolved. The V gene lost 3 bases and the J gene lost 2 bases, with 9 bases spanning the gap. The germline gives CDR1 SNHLY, CDR2 FYNNEI. The CDR3 runs to 14 residues. The CDR3 coding sequence is TGTGCCAGCAGTGAGTCGGTACACACAGATACGCAGTATTTT. Protein: CASSESVHTDTQYF.

The rearrangement uses TRBV4-2 and TRBJ1-2, with 12 bases identical to TRBD1. This CDR3 is 16 amino acids long. Germline values: CDR1 LGHNA, CDR2 YNFKEQ. J was trimmed by 6 bases and V by 7 bases; bases with no gene match: 12. CDR3 residues: CASTPAGTGGLHGYTF. The DNA of the CDR3 is TGTGCCAGCACCCCGGCCGGGACAGGGGGCTTACATGGCTACACCTTC.

This clone was recorded once. The V call is TRBV7-2, the J call TRBJ2-5; 9 positions agree with TRBD2. Germline lookup yields CDR1 SGHTA and CDR2 FQGNSA. The CDR3 contains 16 residues. The V segment lost 2 bases and the J segment 4 bases; nucleotides outside the gene matches: 8. The CDR3 region is CASSLRREGLGETQYF. CDR3 DNA: TGTGCCAGCAGCTTAAGGCGGGAGGGCCTGGGAGAGACCCAGTACTTC.

The chain is built from TRBV4-1 and TRBJ1-6; a weak D match, TRBD1 (5 bases). Germline V gene lookup returns CDR1 MGHRA and CDR2 YSYEKL. The CDR3 runs 12 residues. The V gene lost 1 base and the J gene lost 14 bases, with 9 bases spanning the gap. DNA for the CDR3: TGCGCCAGCAGCCAAGTACGGGGCGCCCTCCACTTT. This codes for CASSQVRGALHF.

The chain uses TRBV15 and TRBJ1-1; D unresolved. This CDR3 is built from 14 residues. V was clipped by 0 bases and J by 4 bases, with 9 bases between them. Looked up from germline, CDR1 is LNHNV and CDR2 is YYDKDF (reference sequence). The CDR3 spells CATSRDRSGTEAFF. The CDR3, as DNA: TGTGCCACCAGCAGAGATCGGTCAGGCACTGAAGCTTTCTTT.

This clone was seen more than once but under ten times. This chain connects TRBV30 to TRBJ1-5; the D gene is possibly TRBD1 (5 bases). The V end lost 5 bases, the J end lost 7 bases, and 9 bases lay between the germline ends. The CDR3 loop spans 11 amino acids. Germline lookup yields CDR1 GTSNPN and CDR2 SVGIG (reference sequence). In nucleotides, the CDR3 is TGTGCCTGGGGGGACTACCAGCCCCAGCATTTT. Amino acid sequence: CAWGDYQPQHF.

On this clone itself: The sample carries other DNA sequences with the same CDR3. J is TRBJ2-5 and V is TRBV15, with D unresolved. The CDR3 runs to 13 residues. The germline V and J ends were trimmed by 1 base and 2 bases, with 5 bases remaining between them. Germline CDR1 and CDR2: LNHNV and YYDKDF (reference sequence). The CDR3 sequence is CATSRGAQETQYF. The CDR3 DNA reads as TGTGCCACCAGCAGAGGCGCGCAAGAGACCCAGTACTTC.

J is TRBJ1-2 and V is TRBV28; tentative D call: TRBD1 (6 bases). Germline V gene data show CDR1 as MDHEN and CDR2 as SYDVKM. This CDR3 has 14 amino acids. V lost 1 base and J 2 bases, leaving 8 bases between the germline ends. CDR3 nucleotide sequence: TGTGCCAGCAGTTTATATGGACAGAACTATGGCTACACCTTC. Translating it yields CASSLYGQNYGYTF.

The CDR3 sequence is CASSPHLGRVVTEAFF. The CDR3 coding sequence is TGCGCCAGCAGCCCACACCTGGGCAGGGTGGTCACTGAAGCTTTCTTT. This chain links TRBV4-1 with TRBJ1-1; D is perhaps TRBD1 (5 bases). Germline V gene sequence: CDR1 MGHRA, CDR2 YSYEKL. Trimming cost V 4 bases and J 4 bases, with 19 bases left between them. The CDR3 runs to 16 residues.

The rearrangement links TRBV10-1 to TRBJ2-7; 9 bases map to TRBD1. CDR1 and CDR2 from the germline V gene are WNHNN and SYGVQD (reference sequence). V dropped 6 bases and J dropped 4; count of bases not matched to a gene: 10. The CDR3 sequence is 15 residues long. The CDR3 here is CASSYLGQGPYEQYF. CDR3 nucleotides: TGCGCCAGCAGCTATTTGGGACAGGGCCCGTACGAGCAGTACTTC.